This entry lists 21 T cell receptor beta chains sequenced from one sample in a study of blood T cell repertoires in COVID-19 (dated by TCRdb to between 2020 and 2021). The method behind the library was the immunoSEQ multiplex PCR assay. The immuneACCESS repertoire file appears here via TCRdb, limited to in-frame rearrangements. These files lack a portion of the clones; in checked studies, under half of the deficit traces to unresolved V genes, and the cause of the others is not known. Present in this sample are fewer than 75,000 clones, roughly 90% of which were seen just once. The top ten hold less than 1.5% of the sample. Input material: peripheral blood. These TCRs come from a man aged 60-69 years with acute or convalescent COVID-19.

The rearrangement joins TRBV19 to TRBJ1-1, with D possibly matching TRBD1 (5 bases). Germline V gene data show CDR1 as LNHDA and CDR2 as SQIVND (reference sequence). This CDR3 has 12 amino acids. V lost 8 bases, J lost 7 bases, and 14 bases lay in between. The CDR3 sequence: CASGGGINEAFF. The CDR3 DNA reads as TGTGCCAGTGGGGGGGGGATCAATGAAGCTTTCTTT.

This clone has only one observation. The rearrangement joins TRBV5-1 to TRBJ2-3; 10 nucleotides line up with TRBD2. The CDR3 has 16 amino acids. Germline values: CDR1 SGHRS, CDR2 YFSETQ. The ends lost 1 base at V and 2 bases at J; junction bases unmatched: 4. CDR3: CASSLSSGGPTDTQYF. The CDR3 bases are TGCGCCAGCAGCTTGTCTAGCGGGGGACCCACAGATACGCAGTATTTT. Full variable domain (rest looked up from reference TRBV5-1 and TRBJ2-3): KAGVTQTPRYLIKTRGQQVTLSCSPISGHRSVSWYQQTPGQGLQFLFEYFSETQRNKGNFPGRFSGRQFSNSRSEMNVSTLELGDSALYLCASSLSSGGPTDTQYFGPGTRLTVL.

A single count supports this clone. The CDR3 DNA is TGTGCCATCAGTGTCTCAGGGCACGGCTACACCTTC. Protein sequence: CAISVSGHGYTF. This chain joins TRBV10-3 and TRBJ1-2; the D gene is possibly TRBD1 (5 bases). V shed 4 bases and J shed 8 bases, with 11 bases lying between them. Germline assignment: CDR1 ENHRY and CDR2 SYGVKD. The CDR3 loop spans 12 amino acids.

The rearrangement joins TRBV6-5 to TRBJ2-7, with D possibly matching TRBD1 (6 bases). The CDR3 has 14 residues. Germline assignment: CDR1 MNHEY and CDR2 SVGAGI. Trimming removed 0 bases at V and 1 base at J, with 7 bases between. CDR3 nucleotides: TGTGCCAGCAGTTACTCAGACAGGTCCTACGAGCAGTACTTC. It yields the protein CASSYSDRSYEQYF.

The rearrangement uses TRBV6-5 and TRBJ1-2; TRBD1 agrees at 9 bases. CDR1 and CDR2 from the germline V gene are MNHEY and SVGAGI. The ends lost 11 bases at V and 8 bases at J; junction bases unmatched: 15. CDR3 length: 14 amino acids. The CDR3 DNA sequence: TGTGCCGTATCCCTAGGGACAGGGTTTGAAGGCTACACCTTC. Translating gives CAVSLGTGFEGYTF.

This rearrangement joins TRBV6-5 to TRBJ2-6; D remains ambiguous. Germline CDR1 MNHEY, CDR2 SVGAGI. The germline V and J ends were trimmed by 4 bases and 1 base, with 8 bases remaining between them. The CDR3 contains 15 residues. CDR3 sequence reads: CASSLAGSGANVLTF. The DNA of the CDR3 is TGTGCCAGCAGTTTGGCAGGTTCTGGGGCCAACGTCCTGACTTTC.

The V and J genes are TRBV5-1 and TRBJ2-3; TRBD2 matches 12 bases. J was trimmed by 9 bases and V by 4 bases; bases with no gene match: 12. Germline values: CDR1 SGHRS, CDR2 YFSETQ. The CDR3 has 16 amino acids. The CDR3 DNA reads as TGCGCCAGCAGCGCTGGGGCTAGCGGGGGGGCGCGAACGCAGTATTTT. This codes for CASSAGASGGARTQYF.

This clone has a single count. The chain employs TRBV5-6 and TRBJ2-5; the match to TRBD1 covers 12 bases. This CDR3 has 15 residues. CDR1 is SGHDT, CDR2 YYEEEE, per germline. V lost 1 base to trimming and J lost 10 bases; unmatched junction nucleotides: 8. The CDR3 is CASSLPGTGGAGQYF. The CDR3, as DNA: TGTGCCAGCAGCTTGCCCGGGACAGGGGGCGCCGGCCAGTACTTC.

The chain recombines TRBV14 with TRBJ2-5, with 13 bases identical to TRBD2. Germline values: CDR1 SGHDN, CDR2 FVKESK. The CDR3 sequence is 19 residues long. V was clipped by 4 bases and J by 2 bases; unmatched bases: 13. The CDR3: CASSPDHGLAGELQETQYF. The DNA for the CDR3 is TGTGCCAGCAGCCCGGACCACGGACTAGCGGGGGAACTTCAAGAGACCCAGTACTTC.

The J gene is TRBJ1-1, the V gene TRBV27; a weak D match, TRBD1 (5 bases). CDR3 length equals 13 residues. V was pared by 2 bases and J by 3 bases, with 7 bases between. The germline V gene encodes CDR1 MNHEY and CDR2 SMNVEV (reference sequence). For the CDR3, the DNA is TGTGCCAGCAGTTTAGACAGCCACACTGAAGCTTTCTTT. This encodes CASSLDSHTEAFF.

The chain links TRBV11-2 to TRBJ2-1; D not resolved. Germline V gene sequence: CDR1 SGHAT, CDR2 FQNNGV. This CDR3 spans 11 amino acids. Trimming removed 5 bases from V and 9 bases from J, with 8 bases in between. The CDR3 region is CASSLSSEQFF. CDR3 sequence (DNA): TGTGCCAGCAGCCTCTCCAGTGAGCAGTTCTTC.

The CDR3 here is CATSTVGQNYGYTF. The CDR3 DNA reads as TGTGCCACCAGTACGGTTGGGCAGAACTATGGCTACACCTTC. The chain carries TRBV24-1 and TRBJ1-2; D is unclear. The V end was cut by 6 bases, the J end by 2 bases, with 12 bases between. CDR3 length equals 14 residues. Germline lookup yields CDR1 KGHDR and CDR2 SFDVKD.

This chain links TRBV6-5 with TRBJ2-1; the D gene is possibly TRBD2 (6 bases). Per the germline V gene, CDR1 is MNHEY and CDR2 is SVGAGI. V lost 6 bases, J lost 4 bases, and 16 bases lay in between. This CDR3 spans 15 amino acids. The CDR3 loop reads CASSNSGYIYNEQFF. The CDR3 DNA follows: TGTGCCAGCAGCAATAGCGGCTACATTTACAATGAGCAGTTCTTC.

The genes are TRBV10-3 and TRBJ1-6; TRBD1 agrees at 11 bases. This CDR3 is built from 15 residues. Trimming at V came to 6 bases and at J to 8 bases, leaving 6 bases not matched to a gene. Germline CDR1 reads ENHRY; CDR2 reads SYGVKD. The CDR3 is CAISPGTGGYSPLHF. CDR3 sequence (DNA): TGTGCCATCAGCCCCGGGACAGGGGGATATTCACCCCTCCACTTT.

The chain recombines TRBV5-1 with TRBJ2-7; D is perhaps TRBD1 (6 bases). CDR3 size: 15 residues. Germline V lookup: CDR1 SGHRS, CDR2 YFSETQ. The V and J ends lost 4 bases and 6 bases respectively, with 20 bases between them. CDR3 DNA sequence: TGCGCCAGCAGCCCCAAAACAGGGCCGGGCGTCGAGCAGTACTTC. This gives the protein CASSPKTGPGVEQYF.

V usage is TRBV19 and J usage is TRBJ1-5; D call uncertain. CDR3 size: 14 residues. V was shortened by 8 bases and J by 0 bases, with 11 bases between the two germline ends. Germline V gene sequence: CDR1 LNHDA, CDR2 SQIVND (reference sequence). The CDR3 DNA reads TGTGCCAGTCCCCGGAGAGATAGCAATCAGCCCCAGCATTTT. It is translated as CASPRRDSNQPQHF.

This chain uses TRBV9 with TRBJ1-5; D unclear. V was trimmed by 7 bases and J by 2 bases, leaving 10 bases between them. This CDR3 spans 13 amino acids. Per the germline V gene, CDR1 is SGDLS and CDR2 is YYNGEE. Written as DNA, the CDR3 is TGTGCCAGCGGCCTCGGGGGCAATCAGCCCCAGCATTTT. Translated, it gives CASGLGGNQPQHF.

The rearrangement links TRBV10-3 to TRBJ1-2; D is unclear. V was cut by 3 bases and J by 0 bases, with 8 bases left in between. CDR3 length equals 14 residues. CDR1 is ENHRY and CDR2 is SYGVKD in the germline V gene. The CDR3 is CAISDPPANYGYTF. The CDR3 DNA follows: TGTGCCATCAGTGACCCCCCCGCTAACTATGGCTACACCTTC.

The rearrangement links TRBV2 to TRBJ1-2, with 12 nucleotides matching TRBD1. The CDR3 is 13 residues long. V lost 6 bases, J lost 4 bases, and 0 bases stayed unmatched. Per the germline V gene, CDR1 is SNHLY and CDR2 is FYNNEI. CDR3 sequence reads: CASRGQGAYGYTF. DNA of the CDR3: TGTGCCAGCAGGGGACAGGGGGCCTATGGCTACACCTTC.

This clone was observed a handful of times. CDR3 region: CASSLSPSRLSNTGELFF. Written as DNA, the CDR3 is TGTGCCAGCAGTTTGTCCCCCTCGAGACTATCGAACACCGGGGAGCTGTTTTTT. This rearrangement joins TRBV27 to TRBJ2-2; D might be TRBD2 (5 bases). Germline CDR1 and CDR2: MNHEY and SMNVEV (reference sequence). V gave up 3 bases and J gave up 0 bases, with 17 bases separating them. This CDR3 spans 18 amino acids.

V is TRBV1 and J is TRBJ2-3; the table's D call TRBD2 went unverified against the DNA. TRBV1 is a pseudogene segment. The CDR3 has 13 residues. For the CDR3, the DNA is TGCACCGGACCGCCTAGCGGGGTAGATACGCAGTATTTT. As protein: CTGPPSGVDTQYF.